The 20 T cell receptor beta chains below were found in one sample sequenced in a study of regulatory T cells in long-lasting Graves disease. Time point described: persistent/refractory GD, antithyroid drugs over 5 years with positive TRAb. Researchers made the TCR library from RNA that was extracted from PBMCs. To make TCR beta libraries, researchers used iRepertoire HTBI primers and Arm-PCR of CDR3 regions. TCRdb redid the calling of the multiplex PCR reads with MiXCR, one entry per CDR3 protein. The data show over 350,000 distinct CDR3 sequences, 20% to 25% seen once. The sequenced sample was peripheral blood mononuclear cells (PBMCs), obtained when the disease was refractory, from a patient treated with antithyroid drugs. The receptors originated from a female donor with Graves disease.

This clonotype was seen many times. V is TRBV7-9 and J is TRBJ2-2; TRBD2 aligns across 9 bases. The ends lost 3 bases at V and 6 bases at J; junction bases unmatched: 5. CDR3 length: 15 amino acids. Germline V lookup: CDR1 SEHNR, CDR2 FQNEAQ (reference sequence). CDR3 DNA: TGTGCCAGCAGCTTCCCGGCGGGAGGGGCCGGGGAGCTGTTTTTT. Translating it yields CASSFPAGGAGELFF.

This clonotype has at least ten counts. The chain joins TRBV28 to TRBJ2-4; D ambiguous. Trimming removed 3 bases from V and 1 base from J, with 7 bases in between. This CDR3 spans 14 amino acids. Germline CDR1 reads MDHEN; CDR2 reads SYDVKM. CDR3 in DNA: TGTGCCAGCAGTTTGACTCAGGCCAAAAACATTCAGTACTTC. Translated: CASSLTQAKNIQYF.

This rearrangement joins TRBV29-1 to TRBJ2-1, with 10 positions matching TRBD2. This CDR3 is 15 amino acids long. The J segment lost 3 bases and the V segment lost 5 bases, leaving 7 bases of the junction unmatched. Per germline, CDR1 SQVTM and CDR2 ANQGSEA. CDR3 sequence (DNA): TGCAGCGTTCCCCCTAGCGGGGGAGTCTACAATGAGCAGTTCTTC. This codes for CSVPPSGGVYNEQFF.

This clonotype has just a few counts. This chain links TRBV10-3 with TRBJ1-5; 8 positions match TRBD1. J was trimmed by 5 bases and V by 2 bases; bases with no gene match: 5. From germline, CDR1 is ENHRY and CDR2 SYGVKD. This CDR3 spans 15 amino acids. CDR3 residues: CAISETQGGDQPQHF. In DNA, the CDR3 is TGTGCCATCAGTGAGACACAGGGGGGTGATCAGCCCCAGCATTTT.

This clonotype was detected a few times. V usage is TRBV28 and J usage is TRBJ1-6; D remains ambiguous. This CDR3 has 17 residues. Germline V lookup: CDR1 MDHEN, CDR2 SYDVKM. V lost 7 bases, J lost 3 bases, and 19 bases lay in between. The CDR3 region has the DNA TGTGCCAGCAAAATGGGAGTGGACGGAGGCTATAATTCACCCCTCCACTTT. It translates to CASKMGVDGGYNSPLHF.

The V gene is TRBV5-1, the J gene TRBJ1-1, with D possibly TRBD1 on 5 matching bases. V dropped 0 bases and J dropped 5 bases, with 14 bases sitting between them. Germline CDR1 is SGHRS and CDR2 is YFSETQ. The CDR3 extends over 15 amino acids. The CDR3 sequence is CASSLGAGFLTEAFF. CDR3 bases: TGCGCCAGCAGCTTGGGGGCAGGGTTTTTGACTGAAGCTTTCTTT.

This clonotype was seen repeatedly, ten times or more. The CDR3 DNA follows: TGTGCCAGCAGCTTAAGGGGAGGAAACACCATATATTTT. Translated: CASSLRGGNTIYF. The genes are TRBV7-2 and TRBJ1-3, with D possibly matching TRBD1 (5 bases). CDR3 length: 13 amino acids. The V end lost 2 bases, the J end lost 4 bases, and 6 bases lay between the germline ends. The germline V gene has CDR1 SGHTA and CDR2 FQGNSA.

V usage is TRBV25-1 and J usage is TRBJ1-5; TRBD1 matches 10 bases. The germline V gene has CDR1 MGHDK and CDR2 SYGVNS. CDR3 length equals 19 residues. Unmatched junction bases numbered 13, after V lost 1 base and J lost 4 bases. This CDR3 reads CASSEWGDRGQQGNQPQHF. The CDR3 region has the DNA TGTGCCAGCAGTGAATGGGGGGACAGGGGCCAGCAAGGGAATCAGCCCCAGCATTTT. Looking up the rest from reference TRBV25-1 and TRBJ1-5 gives the full variable domain: EADIYQTPRYLVIGTGKKITLECSQTMGHDKMYWYQQDPGMELHLIHYSYGVNSTEKGDLSSESTVSRIRTEHFPLTLESARPSHTSQYLCASSEWGDRGQQGNQPQHFGDGTRLSIL.

The chain recombines TRBV11-2 with TRBJ2-5, with D possibly matching TRBD2 (6 bases). V shed 8 bases and J shed 5 bases, with 24 bases lying between them. The germline V gene has CDR1 SGHAT and CDR2 FQNNGV. This CDR3 comprises 16 residues. CDR3 loop: CASGAGGSGLGETQYF. The DNA for the CDR3 is TGTGCCAGCGGGGCCGGGGGTTCCGGACTGGGGGAGACCCAGTACTTC.

This chain uses TRBV20-1 with TRBJ2-7; D uncertain. Germline CDR1 is DFQATT and CDR2 is SNEGSKA (reference sequence). V gave up 0 bases and J gave up 6 bases, with 15 bases separating them. This CDR3 spans 14 amino acids. The CDR3 here is CSARDLSGLSEQYF. The CDR3 DNA reads TGCAGTGCTAGAGACTTAAGTGGTCTGTCCGAGCAGTACTTC.

This clonotype occurred many times. The chain links TRBV2 to TRBJ2-5; the D is unclear. Trimming stripped 4 bases from V and 4 bases from J, with 7 bases between. This CDR3 spans 12 amino acids. Germline V gene lookup returns CDR1 SNHLY and CDR2 FYNNEI. Here the CDR3 reads CASSVLGETQYF. The CDR3 nucleotides are TGTGCCAGCAGTGTTCTGGGAGAGACCCAGTACTTC.

The V gene is TRBV19, the J gene TRBJ1-4; 8 bases are a match to TRBD1. Germline values: CDR1 LNHDA, CDR2 SQIVND (reference sequence). The CDR3 runs to 13 residues. The ends lost 9 bases at V and 8 bases at J; junction bases unmatched: 8. CDR3 region: CASAGQAFEKLFF. The DNA of the CDR3 is TGTGCCAGCGCGGGACAGGCCTTCGAAAAACTGTTTTTT.

This clonotype was seen at least ten times. The rearrangement uses TRBV20-1 and TRBJ2-7, with D possibly TRBD1 on 5 matching bases. The germline V gene has CDR1 DFQATT and CDR2 SNEGSKA (reference sequence). Between the trimmed V and J ends, which lost 1 base and 5 bases, there was a span of 9 bases. There are 12 residues in the CDR3. CDR3 amino acids: CSARGAGHEQYF. The DNA for the CDR3 is TGCAGTGCTAGAGGGGCAGGGCACGAGCAGTACTTC.

This clonotype was counted only a few times. The chain carries TRBV19 and TRBJ1-5; TRBD1 might be the D (6 bases). The CDR3 is made up of 14 amino acids. CDR1 and CDR2 (germline): LNHDA, SQIVND (reference sequence). Between the trimmed V and J ends, which lost 7 bases and 4 bases, there was a span of 14 bases. The CDR3 DNA sequence: TGTGCCAGTAAAGGGGTGGGGGCAAATCAGCCCCAGCATTTT. Its translation: CASKGVGANQPQHF.

The V call is TRBV6-2 or TRBV6-3, the J call TRBJ1-1; weak D call: TRBD1 (5 bases). The length of the CDR3 is 17 residues. Germline V gives CDR1 MNHEY, CDR2 SVGEGT. Trimming stripped 0 bases from V and 7 bases from J, with 21 bases between. CDR3 in DNA: TGTGCCAGCAGTTACTCGGTCCCGCGCCGGGTGGACAATGAAGCTTTCTTT. Translated: CASSYSVPRRVDNEAFF.

In its sample, this clonotype was seen many times. V is TRBV28 and J is TRBJ2-5; the match to TRBD2 covers 7 bases. CDR3 size: 15 residues. CDR1 and CDR2 from the germline V gene are MDHEN and SYDVKM. Trimming cost V 5 bases and J 4 bases; bases outside gene matches: 10. The CDR3 nucleotides read TGTGCCAGCAGTCTCCCCGTGGGGGGGAGAGAGACCCAGTACTTC. It codes for CASSLPVGGRETQYF.

This rearrangement joins TRBV6-2 or TRBV6-3 to TRBJ2-1; TRBD2 agrees at 11 bases. The CDR3 is 15 amino acids. With 6 bases clipped from V and 6 bases from J, the junction kept 7 bases outside the gene matches. CDR1 and CDR2 (germline): MNHEY, SVGEGT. This CDR3 reads CASRKGLAESNEQFF. The DNA of the CDR3 is TGTGCCAGCAGGAAGGGACTAGCGGAGTCCAATGAGCAGTTCTTC.

This clonotype was detected many times. The V call is TRBV3-1, the J call TRBJ2-5; D not resolved. The germline gives CDR1 LGHDT, CDR2 YNNKEL (reference sequence). The CDR3 contains 14 residues. Trimming cost V 3 bases and J 5 bases, with 13 bases left between them. The CDR3 DNA sequence: TGTGCCAGCAGCCAGGGTCGTGGGTTCGAGACCCAGTACTTC. It encodes CASSQGRGFETQYF.

This clonotype was seen many times. The rearrangement uses TRBV28 and TRBJ1-2, with TRBD1 identical over 7 bases. V lost 6 bases to trimming and J lost 2 bases; unmatched junction nucleotides: 9. Per germline, CDR1 MDHEN and CDR2 SYDVKM. CDR3 length: 15 residues. The CDR3 region is CASRPAGGWNYGYTF. In DNA form, the CDR3 reads TGTGCCAGCAGGCCTGCAGGGGGTTGGAACTATGGCTACACCTTC.

This clonotype was seen only a few times. The CDR3 bases are TGTGCCAGCAGCTTGGGACCGATGCTGAACACTGAAGCTTTCTTT. Its translation is CASSLGPMLNTEAFF. The rearrangement links TRBV7-2 to TRBJ1-1, with a possible D match to TRBD1 (5 bases). Germline V gene data show CDR1 as SGHTA and CDR2 as FQGNSA. Trimming left V 3 bases short and J 0 bases short, with 11 bases between. CDR3 length: 15 residues.